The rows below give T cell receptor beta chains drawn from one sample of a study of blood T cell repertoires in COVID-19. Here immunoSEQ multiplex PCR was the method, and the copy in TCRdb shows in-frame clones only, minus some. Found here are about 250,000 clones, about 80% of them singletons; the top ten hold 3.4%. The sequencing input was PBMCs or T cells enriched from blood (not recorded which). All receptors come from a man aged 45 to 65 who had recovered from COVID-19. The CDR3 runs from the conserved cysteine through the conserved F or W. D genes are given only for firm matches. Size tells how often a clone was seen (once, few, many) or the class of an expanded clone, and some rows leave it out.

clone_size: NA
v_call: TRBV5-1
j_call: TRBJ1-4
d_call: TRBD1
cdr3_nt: TGCGCCAGCAGCCTCTCCGGGACAGGGGGCATAACTAATGAAAAACTGTTTTTT
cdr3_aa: CASSLSGTGGITNEKLFF

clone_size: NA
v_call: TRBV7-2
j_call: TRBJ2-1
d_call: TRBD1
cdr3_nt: TGTGCCAGCAGCTTAGACAGGGGGCGAAATGAGCAGTTCTTC
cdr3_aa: CASSLDRGRNEQFF

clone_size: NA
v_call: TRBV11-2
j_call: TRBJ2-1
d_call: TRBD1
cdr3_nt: TGTGCCAGCAGCCCAGACAGGGTAGGGTACAATGAGCAGTTCTTC
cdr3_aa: CASSPDRVGYNEQFF

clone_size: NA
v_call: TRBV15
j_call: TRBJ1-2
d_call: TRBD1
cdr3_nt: TGTGCCACCAGCAGACCCACCGGGACAGGGTATGGCTACACCTTC
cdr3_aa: CATSRPTGTGYGYTF

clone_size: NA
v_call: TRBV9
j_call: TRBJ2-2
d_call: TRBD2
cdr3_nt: TGTGCCAGCAGCGTAGTCCCGGGGGGAACCGGGGAGCTGTTTTTT
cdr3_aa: CASSVVPGGTGELFF

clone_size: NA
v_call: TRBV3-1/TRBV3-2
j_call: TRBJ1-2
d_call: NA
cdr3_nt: TGTGCCAGCAGCCAAGAAAGGGGCGTAAAATATGGCTACACCTTC
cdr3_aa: CASSQERGVKYGYTF

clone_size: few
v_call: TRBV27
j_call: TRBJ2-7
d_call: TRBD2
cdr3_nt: TGTGCCAGCGTGGAGCCGGGGGGTTACGAGCAGTACTTC
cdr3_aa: CASVEPGGYEQYF

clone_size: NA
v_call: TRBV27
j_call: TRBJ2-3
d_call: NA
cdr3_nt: TGTGCCAGCAGTCACCTTAGTGCACAGGCCGGCACAGATACGCAGTATTTT
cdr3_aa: CASSHLSAQAGTDTQYF

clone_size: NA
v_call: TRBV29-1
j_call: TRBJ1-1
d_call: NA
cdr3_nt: TGCAGCGTTGTTCAGGGTTTTAGGGAGGCTGAAGCTTTCTTT
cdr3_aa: CSVVQGFREAEAFF

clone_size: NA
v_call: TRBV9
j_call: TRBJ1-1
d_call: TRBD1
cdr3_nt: TGTGCCAGCAGCGCCTCGGGGGACAGGGGGTTCGACACTGAAGCTTTCTTT
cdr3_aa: CASSASGDRGFDTEAFF

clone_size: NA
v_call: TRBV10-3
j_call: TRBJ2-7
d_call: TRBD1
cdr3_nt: TGTGCCATCAGGGGACAGGTCTCCTACGAGCAGTACTTC
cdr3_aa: CAIRGQVSYEQYF

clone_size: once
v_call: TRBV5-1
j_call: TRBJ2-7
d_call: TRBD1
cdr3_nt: TGCGCCAGCAGCTTTTCCGGGACAGAACTCTACGAGCAGTACTTC
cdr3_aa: CASSFSGTELYEQYF

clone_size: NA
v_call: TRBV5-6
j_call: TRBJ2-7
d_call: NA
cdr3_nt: TGTGCCAGCAGCTTGGCTCGACAGGACTCCTACGAGCAGTACTTC
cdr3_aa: CASSLARQDSYEQYF

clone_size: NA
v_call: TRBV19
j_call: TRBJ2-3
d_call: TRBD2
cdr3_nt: TGTGCCAGTAGTACGGACACAGCGGGGACTAGCACAGATACGCAGTATTTT
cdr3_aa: CASSTDTAGTSTDTQYF

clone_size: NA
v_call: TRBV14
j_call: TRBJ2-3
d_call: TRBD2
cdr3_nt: TGTGCCAGCAGCCTGACTTGGACTAGCGGGATGGGAGATACGCAGTATTTT
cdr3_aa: CASSLTWTSGMGDTQYF

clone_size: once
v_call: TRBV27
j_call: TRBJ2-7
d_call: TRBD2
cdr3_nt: TGTGCCAGCAGTTTGCGGGAGGGCTACGAGCAGTACTTC
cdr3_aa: CASSLREGYEQYF

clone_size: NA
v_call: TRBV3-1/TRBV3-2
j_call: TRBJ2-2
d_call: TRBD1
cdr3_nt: TGTGCCAGCAGGCGACAGGGATACACCGGGGAGCTGTTTTTT
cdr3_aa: CASRRQGYTGELFF

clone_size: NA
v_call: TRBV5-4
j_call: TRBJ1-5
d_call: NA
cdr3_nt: TGTGCCAGCAGCTTGGAATCAGGGAGCAATCAGCCCCAGCATTTT
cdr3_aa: CASSLESGSNQPQHF

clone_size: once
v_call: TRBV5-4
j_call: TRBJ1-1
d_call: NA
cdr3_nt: TGTGCCAGCAGCAAAACGGACACTGAAGCTTTCTTT
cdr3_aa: CASSKTDTEAFF

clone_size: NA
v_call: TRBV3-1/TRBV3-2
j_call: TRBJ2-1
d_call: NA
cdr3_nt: TGTGCCAGCAGCGACCCCGCGGGGCCGGAGCAGTTCTTC
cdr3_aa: CASSDPAGPEQFF

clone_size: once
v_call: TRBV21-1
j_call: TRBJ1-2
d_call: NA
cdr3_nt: TGTGCCAGCAAAACACAGGGGAACTATGGCTACACCTTC
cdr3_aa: CASKTQGNYGYTF

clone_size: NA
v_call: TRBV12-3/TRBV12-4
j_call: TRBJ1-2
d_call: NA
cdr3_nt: TGTGCCAGCTCCACCTCAGGGGTAGATGGCTACACCTTC
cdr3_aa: CASSTSGVDGYTF

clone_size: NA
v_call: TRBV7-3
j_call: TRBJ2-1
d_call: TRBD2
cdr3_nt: TGTGCCAGCAGCTTGACTAGCCCATACAATGAGCAGTTCTTC
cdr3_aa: CASSLTSPYNEQFF

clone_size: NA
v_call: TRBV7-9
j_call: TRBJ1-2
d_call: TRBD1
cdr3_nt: TGTGCCAGCAGCTTTTCGACAGGGCCGGGCTACACCTTC
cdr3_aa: CASSFSTGPGYTF

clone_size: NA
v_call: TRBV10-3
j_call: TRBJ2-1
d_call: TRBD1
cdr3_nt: TGTGCCACTGAACAGGGGCCAAACAATGAGCAGTTCTTC
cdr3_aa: CATEQGPNNEQFF

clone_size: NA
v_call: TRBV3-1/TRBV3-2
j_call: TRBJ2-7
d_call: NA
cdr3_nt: TGTGCCAGCAGCCGGAGGATTGACTCCTCCTACGAGCAGTACTTC
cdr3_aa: CASSRRIDSSYEQYF

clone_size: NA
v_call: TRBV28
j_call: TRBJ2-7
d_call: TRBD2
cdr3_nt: TGTGCCAGCCGCGGGAGCCGCTACGAGCAGTACTTC
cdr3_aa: CASRGSRYEQYF

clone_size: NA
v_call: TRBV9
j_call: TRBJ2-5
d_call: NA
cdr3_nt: TGTGCCAGCAGCGTATCAGGGGGGCGCGGACAAGAGACCCAGTACTTC
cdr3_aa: CASSVSGGRGQETQYF

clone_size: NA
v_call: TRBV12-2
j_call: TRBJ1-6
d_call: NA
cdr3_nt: TGTGCAAGTCGCTTAGGACAGGGGAGGTCACCCCTCCACTTT
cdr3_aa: CASRLGQGRSPLHF

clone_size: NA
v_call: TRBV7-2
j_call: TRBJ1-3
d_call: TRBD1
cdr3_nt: TGTGCCAGCAGCTCCACCCCGACAGGGACCGGCTCTGGAAACACCATATATTTT
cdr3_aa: CASSSTPTGTGSGNTIYF

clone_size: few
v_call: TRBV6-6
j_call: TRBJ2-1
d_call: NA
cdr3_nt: TGTGCCAGCAGCAGCAGACAACTTGAGCAGTTCTTC
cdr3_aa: CASSSRQLEQFF

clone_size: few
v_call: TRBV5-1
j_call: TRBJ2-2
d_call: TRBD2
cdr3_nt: TGCGCCAGCAGCACGGGACTAGCGGGGCAATCCACCGGGGAGCTGTTTTTT
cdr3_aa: CASSTGLAGQSTGELFF

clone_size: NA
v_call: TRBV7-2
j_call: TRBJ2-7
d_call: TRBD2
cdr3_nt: TGTGCCAGCAGTCCCGCGGGGGGGCGCTCCTACGAGCAGTACTTC
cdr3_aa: CASSPAGGRSYEQYF

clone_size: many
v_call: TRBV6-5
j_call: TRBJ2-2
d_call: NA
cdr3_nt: TGTGCCAGCAGTACTAGGACCGGTGGCGGGGAGCTGTTTTTT
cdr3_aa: CASSTRTGGGELFF

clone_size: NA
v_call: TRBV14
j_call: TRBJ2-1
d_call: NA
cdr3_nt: TGTGCCAGCAGCCCGGGCGAGGAGCGGCTCAGCTCCTACAATGAGCAGTTCTTC
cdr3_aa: CASSPGEERLSSYNEQFF

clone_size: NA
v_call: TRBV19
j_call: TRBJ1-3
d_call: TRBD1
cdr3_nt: TGTGCCAGTAGTATTAGGACAGGAGCCTCTGGAAACACCATATATTTT
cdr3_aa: CASSIRTGASGNTIYF

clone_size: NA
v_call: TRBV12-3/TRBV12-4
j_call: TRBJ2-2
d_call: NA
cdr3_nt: TGTGCCAGCAGTTGGAGCACCGGGGAGCTGTTTTTT
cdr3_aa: CASSWSTGELFF

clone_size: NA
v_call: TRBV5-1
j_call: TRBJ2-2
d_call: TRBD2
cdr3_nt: TGCGCCAGCAGCTACCCGACTAGCGGGGGAGCCAGGTCCGGGGAGCTGTTTTTT
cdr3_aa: CASSYPTSGGARSGELFF

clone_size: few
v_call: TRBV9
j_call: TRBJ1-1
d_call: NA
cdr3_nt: TGTGCCAGCAGCGTACAGGGTACTGAAGCTTTCTTT
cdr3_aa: CASSVQGTEAFF

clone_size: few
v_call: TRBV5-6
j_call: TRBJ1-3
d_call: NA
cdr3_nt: TGTGCCAGCAGCTACGGGGGAAACACCATATATTTT
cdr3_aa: CASSYGGNTIYF

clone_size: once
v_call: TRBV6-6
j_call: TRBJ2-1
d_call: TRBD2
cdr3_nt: TGTGCCAGCAGTTACGGGAGCGGGGGGTACAATGAGCAGTTCTTC
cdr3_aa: CASSYGSGGYNEQFF

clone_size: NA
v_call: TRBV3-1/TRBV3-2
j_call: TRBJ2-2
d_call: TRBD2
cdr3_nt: TGTGCCAGCAGCCCACGGGGGAGGGTGAAGGGGTCCGGGGAGCTGTTTTTT
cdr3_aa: CASSPRGRVKGSGELFF

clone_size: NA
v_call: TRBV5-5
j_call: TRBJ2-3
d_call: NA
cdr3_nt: TGTGCCAGCAGCTTGGGGCAGTCACGAGATACGCAGTATTTT
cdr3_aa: CASSLGQSRDTQYF

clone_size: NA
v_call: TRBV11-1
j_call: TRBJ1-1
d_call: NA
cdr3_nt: TGTGCCAGCAGCTTAGCGAGCGGGGCTTGGACTGAAGCTTTCTTT
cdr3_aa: CASSLASGAWTEAFF

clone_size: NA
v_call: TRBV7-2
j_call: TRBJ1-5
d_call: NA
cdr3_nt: TGTGCCAGCAGCTTAAGTTTATCTGCGGGTCACCTTACGAGGCCCCAGCATTTT
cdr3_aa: CASSLSLSAGHLTRPQHF

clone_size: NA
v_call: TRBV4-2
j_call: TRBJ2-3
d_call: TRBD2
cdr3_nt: TGTGCCAGCAGCCCGGGGGGGCCGGCCACAGATACGCAGTATTTT
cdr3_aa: CASSPGGPATDTQYF

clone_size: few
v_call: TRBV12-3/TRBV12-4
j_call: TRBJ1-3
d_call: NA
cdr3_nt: TGTGCCAGCAGTTGGACAGACCGAAACACCATATATTTT
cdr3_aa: CASSWTDRNTIYF

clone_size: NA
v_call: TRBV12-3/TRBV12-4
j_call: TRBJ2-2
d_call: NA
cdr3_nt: TGTGCCAGCAGTTTCGACACCGGGGAGCTGTTTTTT
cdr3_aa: CASSFDTGELFF

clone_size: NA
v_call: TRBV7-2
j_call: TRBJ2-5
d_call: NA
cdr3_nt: TGTGCCAGCAGCTTCAAAGAGACCCAGTACTTC
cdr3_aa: CASSFKETQYF

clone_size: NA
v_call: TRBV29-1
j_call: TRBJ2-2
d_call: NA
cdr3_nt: TGCAGCGTCGCCAAACAGGGAGGGGAGCTGTTTTTT
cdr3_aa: CSVAKQGGELFF

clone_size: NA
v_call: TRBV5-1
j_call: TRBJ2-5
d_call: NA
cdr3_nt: TGCGCCAGCAGAGGAGGCCTAGAGACCCAGTACTTC
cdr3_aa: CASRGGLETQYF

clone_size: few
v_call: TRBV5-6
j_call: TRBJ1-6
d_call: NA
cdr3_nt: TGTGCCAGCAGCCGAAAGGACAGCCCAAATTCACCCCTCCACTTT
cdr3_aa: CASSRKDSPNSPLHF